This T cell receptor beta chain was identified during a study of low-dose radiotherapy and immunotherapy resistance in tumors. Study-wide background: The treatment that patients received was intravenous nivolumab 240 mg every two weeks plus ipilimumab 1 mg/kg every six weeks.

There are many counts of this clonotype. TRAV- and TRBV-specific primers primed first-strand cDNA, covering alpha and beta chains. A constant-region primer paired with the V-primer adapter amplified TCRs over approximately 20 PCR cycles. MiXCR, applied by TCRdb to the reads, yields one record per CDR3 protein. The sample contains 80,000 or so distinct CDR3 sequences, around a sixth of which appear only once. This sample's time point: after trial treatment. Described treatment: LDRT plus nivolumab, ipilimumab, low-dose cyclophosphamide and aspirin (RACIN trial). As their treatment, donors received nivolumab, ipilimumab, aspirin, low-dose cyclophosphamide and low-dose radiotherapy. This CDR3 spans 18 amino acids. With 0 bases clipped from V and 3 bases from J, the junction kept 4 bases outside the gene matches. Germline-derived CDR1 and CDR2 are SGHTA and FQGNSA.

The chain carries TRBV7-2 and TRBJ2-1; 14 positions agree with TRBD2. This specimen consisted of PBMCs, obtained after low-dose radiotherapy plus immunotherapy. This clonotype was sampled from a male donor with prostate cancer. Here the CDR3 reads CASSLARGLAGDYNEQFF. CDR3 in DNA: TGTGCCAGCAGCTTAGCCCGGGGACTAGCGGGAGACTACAATGAGCAGTTCTTC.